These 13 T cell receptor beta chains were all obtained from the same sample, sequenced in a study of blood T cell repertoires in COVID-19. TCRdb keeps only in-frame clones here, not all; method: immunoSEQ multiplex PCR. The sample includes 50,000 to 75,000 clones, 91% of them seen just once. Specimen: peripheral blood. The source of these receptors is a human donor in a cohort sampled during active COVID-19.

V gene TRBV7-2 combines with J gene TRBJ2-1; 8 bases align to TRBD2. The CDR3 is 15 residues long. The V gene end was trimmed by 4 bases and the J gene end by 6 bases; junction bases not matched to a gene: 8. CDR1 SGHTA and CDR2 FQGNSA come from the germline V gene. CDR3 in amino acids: CASSSYPRGGNEQFF. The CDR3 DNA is TGTGCCAGCAGCTCGTACCCCCGGGGGGGCAATGAGCAGTTCTTC.

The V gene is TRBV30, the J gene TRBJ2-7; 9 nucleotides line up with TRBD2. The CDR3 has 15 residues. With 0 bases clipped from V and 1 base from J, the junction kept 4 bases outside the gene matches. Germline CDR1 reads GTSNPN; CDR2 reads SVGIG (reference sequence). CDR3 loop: CAWSVSGRRSYEQYF. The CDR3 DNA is TGTGCCTGGAGTGTGAGCGGGAGGAGGTCCTACGAGCAGTACTTC.

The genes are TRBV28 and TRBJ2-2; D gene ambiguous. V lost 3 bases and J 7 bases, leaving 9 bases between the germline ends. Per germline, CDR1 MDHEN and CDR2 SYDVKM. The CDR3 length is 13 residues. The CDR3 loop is CASSFFPVGELFF. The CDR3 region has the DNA TGTGCCAGCAGTTTTTTCCCCGTCGGGGAGCTGTTTTTT.

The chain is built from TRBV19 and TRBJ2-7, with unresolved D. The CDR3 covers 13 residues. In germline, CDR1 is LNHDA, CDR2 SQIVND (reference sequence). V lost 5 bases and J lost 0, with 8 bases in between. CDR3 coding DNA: TGTGCCAGTAGTGGAGCCGACTCCTACGAGCAGTACTTC. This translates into CASSGADSYEQYF.

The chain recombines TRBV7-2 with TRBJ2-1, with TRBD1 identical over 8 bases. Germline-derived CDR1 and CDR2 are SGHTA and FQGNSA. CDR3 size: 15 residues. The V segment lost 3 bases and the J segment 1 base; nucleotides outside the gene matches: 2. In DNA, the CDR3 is TGTGCCAGCAGCTTCGACAGGGGTTCCTACAATGAGCAGTTCTTC. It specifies CASSFDRGSYNEQFF.

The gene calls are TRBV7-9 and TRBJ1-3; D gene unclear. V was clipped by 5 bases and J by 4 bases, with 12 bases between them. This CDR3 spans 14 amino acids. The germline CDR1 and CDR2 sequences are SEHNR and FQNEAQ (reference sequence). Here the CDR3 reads CASSQAPPGNTIYF. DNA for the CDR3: TGTGCCAGCAGCCAGGCCCCTCCGGGAAACACCATATATTTT.

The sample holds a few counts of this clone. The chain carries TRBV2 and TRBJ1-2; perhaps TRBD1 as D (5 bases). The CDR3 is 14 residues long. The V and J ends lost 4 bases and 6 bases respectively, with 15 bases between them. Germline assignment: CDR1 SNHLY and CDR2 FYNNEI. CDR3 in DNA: TGTGCCAGCAGTGCCGAAACGCAGGGCCATGGCTACACCTTC. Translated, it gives CASSAETQGHGYTF.

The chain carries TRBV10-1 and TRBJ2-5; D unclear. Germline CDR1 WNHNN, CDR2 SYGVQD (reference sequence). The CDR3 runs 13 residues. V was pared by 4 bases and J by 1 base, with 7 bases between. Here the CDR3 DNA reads TGCGCCAGCAGTGTCACGAGCCAAGAGACCCAGTACTTC. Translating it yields CASSVTSQETQYF.

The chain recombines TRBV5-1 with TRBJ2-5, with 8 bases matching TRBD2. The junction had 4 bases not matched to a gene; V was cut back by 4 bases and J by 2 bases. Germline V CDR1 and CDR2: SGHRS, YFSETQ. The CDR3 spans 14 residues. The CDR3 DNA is TGCGCCAGCAGCAGGACTAGCAGACAAGAGACCCAGTACTTC. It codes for CASSRTSRQETQYF.

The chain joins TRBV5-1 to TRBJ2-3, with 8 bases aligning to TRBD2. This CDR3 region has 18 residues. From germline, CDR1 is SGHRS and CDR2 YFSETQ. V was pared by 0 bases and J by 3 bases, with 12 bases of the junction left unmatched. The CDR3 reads CASSLGQGSGSRTDTQYF. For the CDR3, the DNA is TGCGCCAGCAGCTTGGGCCAGGGAAGCGGGAGCAGAACAGATACGCAGTATTTT.

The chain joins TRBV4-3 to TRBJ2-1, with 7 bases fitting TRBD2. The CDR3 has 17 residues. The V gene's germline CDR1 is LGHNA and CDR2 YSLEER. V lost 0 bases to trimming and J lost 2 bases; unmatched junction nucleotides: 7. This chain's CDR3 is CASSQDWGGVPYNEQFF. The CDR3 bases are TGCGCCAGCAGCCAAGATTGGGGGGGGGTACCCTACAATGAGCAGTTCTTC.

CDR3 nucleotides: TGTGCCAGCAGCAATACCGGGACAGGGAGCAACGAGCAGTACTTC. It codes for CASSNTGTGSNEQYF. The chain couples TRBV6-6 to TRBJ2-7; 9 bases fit TRBD1. Germline assignment: CDR1 MNHNY and CDR2 SVGAGI (reference sequence). The CDR3 loop spans 15 amino acids. The junction had 11 bases not matched to a gene; V was cut back by 6 bases and J by 5 bases.

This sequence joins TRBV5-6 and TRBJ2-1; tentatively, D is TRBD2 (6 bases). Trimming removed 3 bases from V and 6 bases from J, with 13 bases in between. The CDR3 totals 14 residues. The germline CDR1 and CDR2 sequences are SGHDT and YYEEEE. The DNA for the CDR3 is TGTGCCAGCAGCTCGAGTCGGGGAGGCAATGAGCAGTTCTTC. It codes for CASSSSRGGNEQFF.